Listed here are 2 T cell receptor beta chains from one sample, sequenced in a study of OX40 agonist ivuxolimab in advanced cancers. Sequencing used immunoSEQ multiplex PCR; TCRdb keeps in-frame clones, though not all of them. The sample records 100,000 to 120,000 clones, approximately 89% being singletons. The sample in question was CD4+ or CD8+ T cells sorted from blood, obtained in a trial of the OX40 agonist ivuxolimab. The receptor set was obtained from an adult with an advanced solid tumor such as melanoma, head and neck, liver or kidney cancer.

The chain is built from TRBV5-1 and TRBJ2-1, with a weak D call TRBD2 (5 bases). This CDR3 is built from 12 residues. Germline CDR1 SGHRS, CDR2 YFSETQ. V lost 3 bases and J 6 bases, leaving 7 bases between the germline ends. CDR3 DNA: TGCGCCAGCAGCTCGGACTTCAATGAGCAGTTCTTC. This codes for CASSSDFNEQFF.

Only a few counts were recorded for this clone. CDR3 sequence reads: CASSLKGLASSYNEQFF. Here the CDR3 DNA reads TGTGCCAGCAGCTTAAAGGGACTAGCGAGCTCCTACAATGAGCAGTTCTTC. The chain employs TRBV7-9 and TRBJ2-1; TRBD2 aligns across 10 bases. CDR3 length: 17 residues. Trimming took 2 bases from V and 0 from J; bases not matched to a gene: 4. CDR1 SEHNR and CDR2 FQNEAQ come from the germline V gene (reference sequence).